Listed below are T cell receptor beta chains from one sample, sequenced in a study of blood T cell repertoires in COVID-19. TCRdb's table, derived via immunoSEQ multiplex PCR, lists solely in-frame clones and lacks some. The sample includes around 170,000 clones, about 84% of them seen just once. Input material: PBMCs or T cells enriched from blood (not recorded which). Receptors originate from a young woman who had recovered from COVID-19. Both conserved end residues are part of each CDR3. D genes are given only for firm matches. A row's size may be missing; if present it is once, few, many or a size class.

V: TRBV10-2
D: TRBD2
size: few
J: TRBJ2-1
CDR3: CASSGTSGIYEQFF
DNA: TGCGCCAGCTCCGGGACTAGCGGGATTTATGAGCAGTTCTTC

V: TRBV7-9
D: TRBD2
size: -
J: TRBJ2-5
CDR3: CASSLEFQAGGSETQYF
DNA: TGTGCCAGCAGCTTAGAATTTCAGGCGGGAGGATCTGAGACCCAGTACTTC

V: TRBV6-6
D: TRBD1
size: -
J: TRBJ1-1
CDR3: CASSQPGETGEGEMNTEAFF
DNA: TGTGCCAGCAGTCAACCAGGGGAGACAGGGGAGGGCGAGATGAACACTGAAGCTTTCTTT

V: TRBV6-6
D: -
size: -
J: TRBJ1-6
CDR3: CASSPRSGTFGSSYNSPLHF
DNA: TGTGCCAGCAGCCCCCGGTCCGGGACTTTCGGGAGCTCCTATAATTCACCCCTCCACTTT

V: TRBV2
D: -
size: once
J: TRBJ1-1
CDR3: CASSASSLRVEAFF
DNA: TGTGCCAGCAGTGCTTCCTCACTCCGAGTTGAAGCTTTCTTT

V: TRBV29-1
D: -
size: -
J: TRBJ1-2
CDR3: CSVDSDIGGTYGYTF
DNA: TGCAGCGTTGATAGTGACATCGGGGGGACCTATGGCTACACCTTC

V: TRBV5-1
D: TRBD1
size: -
J: TRBJ1-6
CDR3: CASSFTGEDNSPLHF
DNA: TGCGCCAGCAGCTTTACAGGGGAGGACAATTCACCCCTCCACTTT

V: TRBV2
D: -
size: -
J: TRBJ1-1
CDR3: CASRSPRGGREAFF
DNA: TGTGCCAGCAGATCACCCCGGGGTGGAAGGGAAGCTTTCTTT

V: TRBV7-2
D: -
size: -
J: TRBJ2-3
CDR3: CASSFYSDTQYF
DNA: TGTGCCAGCAGCTTTTATTCAGATACGCAGTATTTT

V: TRBV9
D: -
size: -
J: TRBJ1-3
CDR3: CASSASTETGNTIYF
DNA: TGTGCCAGCAGCGCATCCACTGAAACTGGAAACACCATATATTTT

V: TRBV28
D: TRBD1
size: -
J: TRBJ1-6
CDR3: CASSKPDRANNSPLHF
DNA: TGTGCCAGCAGTAAGCCGGACAGGGCGAATAATTCACCCCTCCACTTT

V: TRBV7-9
D: -
size: -
J: TRBJ2-2
CDR3: CASSQGVGELFF
DNA: TGTGCCAGCAGCCAAGGGGTCGGGGAGCTGTTTTTT

V: TRBV11-3
D: TRBD2
size: few
J: TRBJ2-1
CDR3: CASSLDPPPSGEQFF
DNA: TGTGCCAGCAGCTTAGATCCCCCCCCTAGCGGGGAGCAGTTCTTC

V: TRBV5-4
D: -
size: -
J: TRBJ1-2
CDR3: CASSSHDRHGYTF
DNA: TGTGCCAGCAGCTCACATGACAGGCATGGCTACACCTTC

V: TRBV6-4
D: -
size: -
J: TRBJ1-2
CDR3: CASSVCRNNYGYTF
DNA: TGTGCCAGCAGTGTGTGCAGGAATAACTATGGCTACACCTTC

V: TRBV2
D: -
size: -
J: TRBJ1-5
CDR3: CASNGAGANQPQHF
DNA: TGTGCCAGCAACGGGGCAGGGGCTAATCAGCCCCAGCATTTT

V: TRBV6-1
D: -
size: -
J: TRBJ1-1
CDR3: CASSETQGLTEAFF
DNA: TGTGCCAGCAGTGAGACCCAGGGGTTGACTGAAGCTTTCTTT

V: TRBV2
D: -
size: -
J: TRBJ1-6
CDR3: CASSEGTRRGSPLHF
DNA: TGTGCCAGCAGTGAAGGGACTCGGAGAGGTTCACCCCTCCACTTT

V: TRBV5-1
D: -
size: -
J: TRBJ2-3
CDR3: CASIGQGQGRDTQYF
DNA: TGCGCCAGCATCGGGCAGGGTCAAGGTAGGGATACGCAGTATTTT

V: TRBV4-1
D: TRBD2
size: -
J: TRBJ2-7
CDR3: CASSQEREVSYEQYF
DNA: TGCGCCAGCAGCCAAGAGCGGGAGGTTTCCTACGAGCAGTACTTC

V: TRBV9
D: -
size: -
J: TRBJ2-1
CDR3: CASSPWSGEQFF
DNA: TGTGCCAGCAGCCCCTGGTCAGGTGAGCAGTTCTTC

V: TRBV3-1/TRBV3-2
D: -
size: -
J: TRBJ2-6
CDR3: CASSGYREPSGANVLTF
DNA: TGTGCCAGCAGTGGGTACAGGGAGCCCTCTGGGGCCAACGTCCTGACTTTC

V: TRBV19
D: -
size: -
J: TRBJ2-1
CDR3: CASSIDEFAASYNEQFF
DNA: TGTGCCAGTAGTATAGATGAATTCGCGGCTTCCTACAATGAGCAGTTCTTC

V: TRBV10-3
D: -
size: -
J: TRBJ1-5
CDR3: CAISESPSDQPQHF
DNA: TGTGCCATCAGTGAAAGTCCCAGTGATCAGCCCCAGCATTTT

V: TRBV4-1
D: -
size: once
J: TRBJ2-3
CDR3: CASSQEPGEPWEPYTQYF
DNA: TGCGCCAGCAGCCAAGAGCCAGGCGAACCCTGGGAGCCATATACGCAGTATTTT

V: TRBV12-5
D: -
size: -
J: TRBJ1-3
CDR3: CASGLVLGGRGNTIYF
DNA: TGTGCTAGTGGTTTGGTACTCGGTGGGAGGGGAAACACCATATATTTT

V: TRBV21-1
D: -
size: -
J: TRBJ1-6
CDR3: CASSKEGQGYSPLHF
DNA: TGTGCCAGCAGCAAAGAGGGACAGGGATATTCACCCCTCCACTTT

V: TRBV5-1
D: TRBD2
size: -
J: TRBJ2-1
CDR3: CASSLEGGRAANEQFF
DNA: TGCGCCAGCAGCTTGGAGGGCGGGAGGGCGGCAAATGAGCAGTTCTTC

V: TRBV19
D: -
size: -
J: TRBJ1-1
CDR3: CASSLASEEAFF
DNA: TGTGCCAGTAGTTTGGCGTCGGAGGAAGCTTTCTTT

V: TRBV5-4
D: TRBD2
size: -
J: TRBJ2-1
CDR3: CASSLPSGRGKGEQFF
DNA: TGTGCCAGCAGCTTGCCTAGCGGGAGGGGTAAGGGTGAGCAGTTCTTC

V: TRBV20-1
D: -
size: -
J: TRBJ2-2
CDR3: CSASRGGFTGELFF
DNA: TGCAGTGCTAGTAGGGGAGGTTTCACCGGGGAGCTGTTTTTT

V: TRBV30
D: -
size: few
J: TRBJ1-6
CDR3: CAWSAPRRSSYNSPLHF
DNA: TGTGCCTGGAGTGCACCCCGACGGAGCTCCTATAATTCACCCCTCCACTTT

V: TRBV5-1
D: -
size: -
J: TRBJ2-7
CDR3: CASSLVRGGLADYEQYF
DNA: TGCGCCAGCAGCTTGGTAAGGGGGGGACTCGCCGACTACGAGCAGTACTTC

V: TRBV5-1
D: TRBD2
size: -
J: TRBJ2-5
CDR3: CASSLAGGPETQYF
DNA: TGCGCCAGCAGCTTAGCGGGAGGGCCAGAGACCCAGTACTTC

V: TRBV6-5
D: -
size: -
J: TRBJ1-5
CDR3: CATNNGNQPQHF
DNA: TGTGCCACCAACAACGGCAATCAGCCCCAGCATTTT

V: TRBV27
D: -
size: -
J: TRBJ1-5
CDR3: CASSPGQWNQPQHF
DNA: TGTGCCAGCAGTCCTGGACAGTGGAATCAGCCCCAGCATTTT

V: TRBV5-8
D: TRBD2
size: -
J: TRBJ2-7
CDR3: CASSFTGGRTYEQYF
DNA: TGTGCCAGCAGCTTCACGGGAGGGAGGACCTACGAGCAGTACTTC

V: TRBV7-9
D: TRBD2
size: -
J: TRBJ2-7
CDR3: CASSLVGLAADEQYF
DNA: TGTGCCAGCAGCTTAGTCGGGCTAGCGGCCGACGAGCAGTACTTC

V: TRBV5-1
D: TRBD1
size: -
J: TRBJ1-1
CDR3: CASRTGGNTEAFF
DNA: TGCGCCAGCAGGACAGGGGGGAACACTGAAGCTTTCTTT

V: TRBV28
D: TRBD1
size: -
J: TRBJ1-1
CDR3: CASSLVIRLTGVSTEAFF
DNA: TGTGCCAGCAGTTTAGTAATTCGACTGACAGGGGTGTCGACTGAAGCTTTCTTT

V: TRBV19
D: -
size: -
J: TRBJ2-1
CDR3: CATRAGNEQFF
DNA: TGTGCCACCCGGGCGGGCAATGAGCAGTTCTTC

V: TRBV19
D: -
size: -
J: TRBJ1-6
CDR3: CASSVTDSNSPLHF
DNA: TGTGCCAGTAGTGTGACTGACTCTAATTCACCCCTCCACTTT

V: TRBV7-2
D: -
size: once
J: TRBJ2-7
CDR3: CASSFGPNYEQYF
DNA: TGTGCCAGCAGCTTTGGCCCGAACTACGAGCAGTACTTC

V: TRBV28
D: -
size: -
J: TRBJ1-2
CDR3: CASIAGAVGSYGYTF
DNA: TGTGCCAGCATCGCGGGGGCAGTAGGGAGCTATGGCTACACCTTC

V: TRBV5-1
D: -
size: -
J: TRBJ1-1
CDR3: CASSLFPGQGNTEAFF
DNA: TGCGCCAGCAGCTTATTTCCGGGACAAGGGAACACTGAAGCTTTCTTT

V: TRBV2
D: -
size: -
J: TRBJ1-4
CDR3: CASSERPTSRGKLFF
DNA: TGTGCCAGCAGTGAAAGACCAACATCCAGGGGAAAACTGTTTTTT

V: TRBV20-1
D: TRBD1
size: -
J: TRBJ1-1
CDR3: CSAGGQGRAEAFF
DNA: TGCAGTGCTGGTGGACAGGGTCGGGCTGAAGCTTTCTTT

V: TRBV3-1/TRBV3-2
D: -
size: -
J: TRBJ1-3
CDR3: CASSQAGRTIYF
DNA: TGTGCCAGCAGCCAAGCAGGGCGCACCATATATTTT

V: TRBV7-6
D: TRBD1
size: few
J: TRBJ2-3
CDR3: CASSSGTGASTDTQYF
DNA: TGTGCCAGCAGCTCCGGGACAGGTGCTAGCACAGATACGCAGTATTTT

V: TRBV19
D: -
size: -
J: TRBJ1-2
CDR3: CASKAWDYAYGYTF
DNA: TGTGCCAGTAAAGCTTGGGACTATGCCTATGGCTACACCTTC

V: TRBV11-3
D: TRBD2
size: -
J: TRBJ2-3
CDR3: CASSSGTSGSSDTQYF
DNA: TGTGCCAGCAGCTCAGGGACTAGCGGGAGTTCAGATACGCAGTATTTT

V: TRBV10-2
D: TRBD1
size: -
J: TRBJ1-1
CDR3: CASSLRGLNTEAFF
DNA: TGCGCCAGCAGTCTGAGGGGGCTGAACACTGAAGCTTTCTTT

V: TRBV2
D: -
size: -
J: TRBJ2-7
CDR3: CASSEAPVYEQYF
DNA: TGTGCCAGCAGTGAAGCTCCCGTTTACGAGCAGTACTTC